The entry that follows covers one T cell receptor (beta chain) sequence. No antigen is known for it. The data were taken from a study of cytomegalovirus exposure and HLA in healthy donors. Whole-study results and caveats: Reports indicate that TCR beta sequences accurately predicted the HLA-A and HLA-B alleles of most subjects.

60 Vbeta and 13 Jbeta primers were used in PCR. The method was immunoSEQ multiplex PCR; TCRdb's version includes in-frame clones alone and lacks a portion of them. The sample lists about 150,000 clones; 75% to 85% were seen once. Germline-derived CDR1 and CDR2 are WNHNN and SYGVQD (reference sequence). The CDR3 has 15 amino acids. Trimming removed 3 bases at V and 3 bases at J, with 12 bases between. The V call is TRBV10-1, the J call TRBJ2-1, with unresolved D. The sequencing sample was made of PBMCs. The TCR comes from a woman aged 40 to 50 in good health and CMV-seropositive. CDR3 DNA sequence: TGCGCCAGCAGTGATCGAGCCCTCGGCTACAATGAGCAGTTCTTC. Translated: CASSDRALGYNEQFF.